The source of this TCR beta chain is a study of blood T cells in healthy people across ages. The second PCR ran about 6 to 12 cycles with a sample-barcoded 5' primer and J-beta primers. One entry per CDR3 protein, called by TCRdb with MiXCR from the 5' RACE reads. The data show roughly 1,000,000 distinct CDR3 sequences, under 30% seen once. This clonotype turned up a few times. This CDR3 is 15 amino acids long. From germline, CDR1 is SEHNR and CDR2 FQNEAQ (reference sequence). V was cut by 5 bases and J by 4 bases, with 18 bases left in between. The data were also submitted as part of a second study, on T cells of mothers and their children.

The sequence was obtained from a girl aged 2-15 years in good health. Sequencing was done on a sample of blood. V and J are TRBV7-9 and TRBJ2-7; no firm D call. The CDR3 reads CASSPSRDGVYEQYF. In DNA form, the CDR3 reads TGTGCCAGCAGCCCGTCCCGCGATGGGGTGTACGAGCAGTACTTC.